This T cell receptor (beta chain) originates from a study of T cells in localized non-small cell lung cancer. Study-wide results and limits: Exceeding tumor, uninvolved adjacent lung had the highest T cell clonality. Paired adjacent lung recovered a median about 61 of the top 100 tumor clones.

With 3 bases removed from V and 10 bases from J, the gap between germline ends came to 12 bases. This CDR3 spans 11 amino acids. Germline V gives CDR1 SQVTM, CDR2 ANQGSEA. Data came from immunoSEQ multiplex PCR; TCRdb stores just in-frame clones and leaves some out. The table lists about 24,000 clones, 88% of them singletons. About this clone itself: Its antigen is unidentified.

Material: PBMCs, obtained before any cancer treatment. The rearrangement uses TRBV29-1 and TRBJ1-1; D uncertain. The TCR was taken from a man aged 35 to 69 with stage II lung adenocarcinoma. CDR3 protein: CSVDPGLPAFF. CDR3 in DNA: TGCAGCGTTGATCCGGGCTTACCAGCTTTCTTT. Together with reference TRBV29-1 and TRBJ1-1, the CDR3 gives the full variable domain: SAVISQKPSRDICQRGTSLTIQCQVDSQVTMMFWYRQQPGQSLTLIATANQGSEATYESGFVIDKFPISRPNLTFSTLTVSNMSPEDSSIYLCSVDPGLPAFFGQGTRLTVV.